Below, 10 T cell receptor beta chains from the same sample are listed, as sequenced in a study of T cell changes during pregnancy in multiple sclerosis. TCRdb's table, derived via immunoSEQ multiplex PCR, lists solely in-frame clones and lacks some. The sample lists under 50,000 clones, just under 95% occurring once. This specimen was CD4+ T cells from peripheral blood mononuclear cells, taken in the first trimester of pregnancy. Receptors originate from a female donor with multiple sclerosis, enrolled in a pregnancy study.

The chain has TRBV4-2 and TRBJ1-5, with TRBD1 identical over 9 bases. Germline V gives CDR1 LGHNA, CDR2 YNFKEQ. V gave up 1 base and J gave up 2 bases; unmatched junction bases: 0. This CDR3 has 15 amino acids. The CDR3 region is CASSQGTGGNQPQHF. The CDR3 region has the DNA TGTGCCAGCAGCCAAGGGACAGGGGGCAATCAGCCCCAGCATTTT.

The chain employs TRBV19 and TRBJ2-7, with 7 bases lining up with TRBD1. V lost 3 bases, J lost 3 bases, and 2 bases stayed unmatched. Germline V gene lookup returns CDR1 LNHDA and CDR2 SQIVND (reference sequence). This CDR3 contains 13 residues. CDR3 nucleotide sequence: TGTGCCAGTAGTATCGGACAGGACTACGAGCAGTACTTC. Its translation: CASSIGQDYEQYF.

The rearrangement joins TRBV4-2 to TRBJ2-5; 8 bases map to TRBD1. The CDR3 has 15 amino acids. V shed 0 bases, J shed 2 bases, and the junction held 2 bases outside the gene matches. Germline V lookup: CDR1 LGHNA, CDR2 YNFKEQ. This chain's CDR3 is CASSQEDRGQETQYF. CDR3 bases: TGTGCCAGCAGCCAAGAAGACAGGGGACAAGAGACCCAGTACTTC.

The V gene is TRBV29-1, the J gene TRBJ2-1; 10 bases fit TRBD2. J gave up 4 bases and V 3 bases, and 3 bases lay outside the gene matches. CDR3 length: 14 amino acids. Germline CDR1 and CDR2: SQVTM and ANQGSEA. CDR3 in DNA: TGCAGCGTTGATACTAGCGGGGTATACAATGAGCAGTTCTTC. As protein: CSVDTSGVYNEQFF.

The CDR3, as DNA: TGTGCCTGGAGTGTAACCGGTCGCGAGCAGTACTTC. Amino acid sequence: CAWSVTGREQYF. The gene calls are TRBV30 and TRBJ2-7; D not resolved. CDR3 length equals 12 residues. Germline V gene sequence: CDR1 GTSNPN, CDR2 SVGIG (reference sequence). The V and J ends lost 0 bases and 6 bases respectively, with 9 bases between them.

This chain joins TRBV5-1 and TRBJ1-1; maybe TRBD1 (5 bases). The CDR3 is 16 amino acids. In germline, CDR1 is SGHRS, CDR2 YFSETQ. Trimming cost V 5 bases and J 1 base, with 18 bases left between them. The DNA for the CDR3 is TGCGCCAGCAGTTTTCAGGGAAAGGGGCCGAACACTGAAGCTTTCTTT. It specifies CASSFQGKGPNTEAFF. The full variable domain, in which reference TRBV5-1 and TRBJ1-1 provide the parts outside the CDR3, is KAGVTQTPRYLIKTRGQQVTLSCSPISGHRSVSWYQQTPGQGLQFLFEYFSETQRNKGNFPGRFSGRQFSNSRSEMNVSTLELGDSALYLCASSFQGKGPNTEAFFGQGTRLTVV.

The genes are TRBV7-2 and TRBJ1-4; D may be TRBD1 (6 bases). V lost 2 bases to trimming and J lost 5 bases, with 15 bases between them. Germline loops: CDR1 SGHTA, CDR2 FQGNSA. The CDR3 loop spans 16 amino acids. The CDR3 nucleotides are TGTGCCAGCAGCTTAAAGGGGGTGGGATCCAATGAAAAACTGTTTTTT. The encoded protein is CASSLKGVGSNEKLFF.

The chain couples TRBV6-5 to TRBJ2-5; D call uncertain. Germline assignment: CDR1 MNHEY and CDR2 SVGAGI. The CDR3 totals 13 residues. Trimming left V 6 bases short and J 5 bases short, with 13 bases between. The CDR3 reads CASSRPLRETQYF. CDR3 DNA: TGTGCCAGCAGCCGCCCCCTACGGGAGACCCAGTACTTC.

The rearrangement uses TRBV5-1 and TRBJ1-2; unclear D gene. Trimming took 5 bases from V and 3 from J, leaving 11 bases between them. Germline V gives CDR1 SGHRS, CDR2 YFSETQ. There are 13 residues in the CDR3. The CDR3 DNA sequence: TGCGCCAGCAGACCACTCGGGGACTATGGCTACACCTTC. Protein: CASRPLGDYGYTF. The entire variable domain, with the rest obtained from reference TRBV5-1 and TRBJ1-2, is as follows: KAGVTQTPRYLIKTRGQQVTLSCSPISGHRSVSWYQQTPGQGLQFLFEYFSETQRNKGNFPGRFSGRQFSNSRSEMNVSTLELGDSALYLCASRPLGDYGYTFGSGTRLTVV.

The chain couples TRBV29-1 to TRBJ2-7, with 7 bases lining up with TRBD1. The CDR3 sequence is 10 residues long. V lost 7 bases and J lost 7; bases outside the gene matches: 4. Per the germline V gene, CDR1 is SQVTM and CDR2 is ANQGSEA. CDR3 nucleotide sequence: TGCAGCGCACAGGGGTGGGAGCAGTACTTC. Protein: CSAQGWEQYF.